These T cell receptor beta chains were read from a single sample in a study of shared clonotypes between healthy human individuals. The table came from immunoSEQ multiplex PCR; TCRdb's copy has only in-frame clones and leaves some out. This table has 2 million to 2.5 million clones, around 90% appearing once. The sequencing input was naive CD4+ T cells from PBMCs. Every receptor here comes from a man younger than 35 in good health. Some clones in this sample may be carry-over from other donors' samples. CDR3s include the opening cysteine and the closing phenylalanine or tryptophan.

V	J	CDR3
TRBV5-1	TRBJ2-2	CASSPVGTGSGSLTGELFF
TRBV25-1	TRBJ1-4	CASSESGTNEKLFF
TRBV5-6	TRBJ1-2	CASSWTIRRPQYGYTF
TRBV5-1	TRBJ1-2	CASIEGTGAGYYGYTF
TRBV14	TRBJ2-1	CASSEKGQAYNEQFF
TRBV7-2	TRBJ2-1	CASSAGGLSSYNEQFF
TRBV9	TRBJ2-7	CASSVGGDNYEQYF
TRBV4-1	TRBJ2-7	CASSQDPRTSVYEQYF
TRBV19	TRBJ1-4	CATRRQVNEKLFF
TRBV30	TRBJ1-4	CAWAGGPREKLFF
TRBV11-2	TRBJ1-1	CASSLVGGNTEAFF
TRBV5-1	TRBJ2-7	CASSLGTASYEQYF
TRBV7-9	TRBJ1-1	CASSLSTRRTFF
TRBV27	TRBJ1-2	CASSREAGYYGYTF
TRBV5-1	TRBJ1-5	CASSLSGGNQPQHF
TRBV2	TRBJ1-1	CASVVGGETEAFF
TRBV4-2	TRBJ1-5	CASSQDTGSNQPQHF
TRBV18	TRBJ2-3	CASSPPIRSDTQYF
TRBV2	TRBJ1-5	CASPGRSPRQTYSNQPQHF
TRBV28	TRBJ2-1	CASSSPGLAANEQFF
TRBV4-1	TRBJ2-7	CASSQVGTGDPNEQYF
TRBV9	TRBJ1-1	CASSVGQGLNTEAFF
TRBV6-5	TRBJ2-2	CASSYRDRAGTGELFF
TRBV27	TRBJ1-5	CASMVLGRGNQPQHF
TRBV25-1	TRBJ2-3	CASSRQTGSTDTQYF
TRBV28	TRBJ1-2	CASSPLLGDGGYTF
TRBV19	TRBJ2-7	CASSIDLGRKTYEQYF
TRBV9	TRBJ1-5	CASSVPTRTQHF
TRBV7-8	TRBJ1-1	CASSRDRENTEAFF
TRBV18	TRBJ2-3	CASSPPLGTDTQYF
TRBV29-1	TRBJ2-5	CSVDPSLDCQYF
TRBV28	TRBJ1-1	CASRGQPNTEAFF
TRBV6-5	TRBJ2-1	CASSPGQGRHEQFF